The sequence of this T cell receptor (beta chain) was determined in a study of shared clonotypes between healthy human individuals (TCRdb year 2020). In terms of the full investigation: The cohort included three men and two women between 18 and 49 years of age. Each donor's leukapheresis produced roughly between roughly 0.9 and 8.9 billion PBMCs. To increase sequencing depth and limit assay-specific biases, TCR repertoire library preparation and sequencing were carried out by different laboratories using diverse techniques. Blood TCR repertoires of four to six healthy adults were deeply sequenced to estimate repertoire size and the extent of clonotype sharing between individuals. For each donor, three plates each were used for CD4 naive and CD4 memory, two plates were used for CD8 naive, and one plate was used for CD8 memory. General findings and caveats noted by the study authors: Incomplete sequencing was indicated by rarefaction of sorted-subset datasets, despite the large sequencing depth. Compared with non-shared clonotypes, the clonotypes found in all four sorted-subset donors had higher generation probabilities. Larger estimated clonotype richness was generally found for naive subsets than for memory subsets. The genetic and exposure-history diversity represented was limited by the small number of donors. Pairwise subsampling indicated that sequencing depth was expected to affect the degree of clonotype sharing among donors. Sampling was limited to blood, and TCR repertoires in tissue likely differ from TCR repertoires in blood. Approximately 4.8% of naive CD4, 3.5% of naive CD8, approximately 2% of memory CD4, and 0.4% of memory CD8 clonotypes were shared across several donors.

TCR CDR3 regions were amplified from genomic DNA by multiplex PCR using the deep immunoSEQ assay. For each cell subset, the extracted genomic DNA was distributed evenly across all wells of several immunoSEQ 96-well plates, and each plate served as one replicate. For sorted subsets, roughly 200 ng of genomic DNA, equivalent to roughly 33,000 T cell genomes, went into each replicate PCR. Purified libraries were quantified with a Qubit 3.0 fluorometer, sized on a Bioanalyzer 2100, and re-quantified with the KAPA Library Quantification kit. Every immunoSEQ 96-well plate was sequenced on a dedicated single-read 150-cycle Illumina NextSeq 550 flow cell. Per the authors' processing: The immunoSEQ output contained only junctional sequences without quality scores, so filtering could not match that applied to full-length reads. Sequences were annotated with PyIR, a Python wrapper for IgBLAST v1.9, using IMGT germline references to assign V/J genes and CDR3. Any read was removed if the V/J assignment was weak (E-value above 1e-6), the CDR3 was missing, or the read contained stop codons, out-of-frame junctions, or ambiguous translated residues. A V3J clonotype was defined by an identical inferred V gene, J gene, and CDR3 amino acid sequence. Percentage overlap between repertoires was calculated by dividing the number of shared unique clonotypes by the size of the smaller repertoire. Repertoire richness was assessed with RTK rarefaction, the Chao1 estimator, and Recon v2.1 estimates of unobserved clonotypes. OLGA was used to compute generation probabilities for all TCRbeta clonotypes that the gDNA method yielded from a few donors. The clones in this table, taken by TCRdb from immuneACCESS, are in-frame only. Not every clone is retained; where verified, under half of the shortfall comes from an unresolved V gene, and the cause of the rest is unknown. D and trimming were read from the DNA, whereas the V and J calls and clone size are those reported in that table. The sample includes around 2,000,000 clones, with more than 85% observed a single time. 1.5% to 2% of the sample belongs to the ten largest clones.

V trim: 0 bases; J trim: 6 bases; unmatched bases: 8. In the germline V gene, CDR1 corresponds to SGHAT and CDR2 to FQNNGV. From the cysteine up to the phenylalanine, the CDR3 has a length of 16 residues. This entry keeps only the CDR3 DNA: 48 bases, framed from base 1. This clone was recorded only once. The clone's antigen remains unknown. No per-base quality is available; no much larger clone lies one base away. CD8 naive samples consisted of CD45RO-negative cells that were positively selected for CCR7, yielding a CD45RA+CCR7+ population without TemRA cells. The donors were healthy, HIV-negative adults with no recently reported acute infections or vaccinations. Every donor was a Caucasian adult living in Nashville, Tennessee, USA. Blood was collected by leukapheresis, and PBMCs were isolated by Ficoll-Histopaque density gradient centrifugation and then cryopreserved in liquid nitrogen vapor phase. Purity and quantity of every magnetically sorted T cell population were checked by analytical flow cytometry. Each sorted fraction had its genomic DNA isolated and then quantified by UV absorbance on a Nanodrop 2000c.

The sequence was obtained from a young man in good health. Some clones in this sample may be carry-over from other donors' samples. This chain is built from TRBV11-2 and TRBJ2-1; 7 of the junction bases match TRBD2. What was sequenced was naive CD8+ T cells from PBMCs. The sample's cell subset or site label, in plain terms: CD45RA+CCR7+. The CDR3 protein is CASSLDPAGMLNEQFF. The bases read TGTGCCAGCAGCTTAGATCCAGCGGGGATGCTCAATGAGCAGTTCTTC.